Detailed here is one TCR beta chain. This CDR3 is 14 amino acids long. With V trimmed by 4 bases and J by 7 bases, 7 bases remained unmatched. Germline V gene lookup returns CDR1 LGHNA and CDR2 YSLEER. The sample belongs to a study of blood T cell repertoires in COVID-19. Background on the study: Donors in the United States, Italy and Spain gave samples during acute or convalescent COVID-19. Nucleic acid was either cDNA or gDNA, and it came from T cells, B-cell-depleted T cells, or PBMCs.

In the authors' workflow: Nucleated cell number was recorded as an estimate derived from reference gene primer amplification. This table comes from immunoSEQ multiplex PCR, and its TCRdb copy is limited to in-frame clones, with some not included. V, J and clone size are those of that table, while D and trimming were read from the DNA. The sample yields about 320,000 clones, approximately 88% seen once. Material: peripheral blood. The sequence derives from a woman in her 30s with COVID-19, enrolled during active disease. The V call is TRBV4-3, the J call TRBJ1-2; 9 positions agree with TRBD1. The CDR3: CASSPDGTGTGYTF. CDR3 nucleotides: TGCGCCAGCAGCCCCGATGGGACAGGGACTGGCTACACCTTC.